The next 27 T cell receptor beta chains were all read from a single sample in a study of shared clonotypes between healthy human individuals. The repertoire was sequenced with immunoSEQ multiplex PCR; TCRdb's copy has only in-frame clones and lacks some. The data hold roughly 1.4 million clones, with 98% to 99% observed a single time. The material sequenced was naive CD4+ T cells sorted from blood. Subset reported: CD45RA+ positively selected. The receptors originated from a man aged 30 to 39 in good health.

CDR3 DNA sequence: TGTGCCAGCAGAAAGAGGGAGAACTATGGCTACACCTTC. This encodes CASRKRENYGYTF. The chain is built from TRBV7-9 and TRBJ1-2; unclear D gene. From germline, CDR1 is SEHNR and CDR2 FQNEAQ (reference sequence). The CDR3 spans 13 residues. V was cut by 6 bases and J by 2 bases, with 10 bases left in between.

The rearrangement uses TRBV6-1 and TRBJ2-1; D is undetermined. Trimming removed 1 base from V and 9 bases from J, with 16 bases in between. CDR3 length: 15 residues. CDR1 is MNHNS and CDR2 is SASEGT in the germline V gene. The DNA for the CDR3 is TGTGCCAGCAGTGAAGAATCCGTACTAATGATTGAGCAGTTCTTC. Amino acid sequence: CASSEESVLMIEQFF.

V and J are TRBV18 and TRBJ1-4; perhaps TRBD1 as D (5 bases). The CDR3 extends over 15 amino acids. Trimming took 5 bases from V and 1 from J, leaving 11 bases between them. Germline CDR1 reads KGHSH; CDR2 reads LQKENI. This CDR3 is CASSDSGQTNEKLFF. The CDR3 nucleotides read TGTGCCAGCTCAGACAGTGGGCAAACTAATGAAAAACTGTTTTTT.

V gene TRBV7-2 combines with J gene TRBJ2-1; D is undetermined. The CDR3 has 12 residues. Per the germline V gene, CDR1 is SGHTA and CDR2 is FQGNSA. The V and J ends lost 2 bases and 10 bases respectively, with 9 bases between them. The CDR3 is CASSLLAWEQFF. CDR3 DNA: TGTGCCAGCAGCTTACTGGCCTGGGAGCAGTTCTTC.

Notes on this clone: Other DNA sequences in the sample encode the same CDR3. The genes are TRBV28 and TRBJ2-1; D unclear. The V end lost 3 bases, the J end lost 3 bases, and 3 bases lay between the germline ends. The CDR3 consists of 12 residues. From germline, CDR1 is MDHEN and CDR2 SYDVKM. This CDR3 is CASSLGYNEQFF. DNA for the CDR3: TGTGCCAGCAGTTTGGGCTACAATGAGCAGTTCTTC. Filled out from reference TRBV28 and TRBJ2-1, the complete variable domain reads DVKVTQSSRYLVKRTGEKVFLECVQDMDHENMFWYRQDPGLGLRLIYFSYDVKMKEKGDIPEGYSVSREKKERFSLILESASTNQTSMYLCASSLGYNEQFFGPGTRLTVL.

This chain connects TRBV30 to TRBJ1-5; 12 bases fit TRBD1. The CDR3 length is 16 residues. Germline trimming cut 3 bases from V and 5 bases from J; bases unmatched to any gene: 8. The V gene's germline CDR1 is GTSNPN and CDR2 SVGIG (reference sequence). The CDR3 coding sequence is TGTGCCTGGAGCCTAACGGGACAGGGGGCCTATCAGCCCCAGCATTTT. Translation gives CAWSLTGQGAYQPQHF.

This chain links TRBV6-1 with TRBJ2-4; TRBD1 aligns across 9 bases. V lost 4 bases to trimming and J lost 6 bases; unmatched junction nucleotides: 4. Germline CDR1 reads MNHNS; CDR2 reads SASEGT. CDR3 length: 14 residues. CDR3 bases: TGTGCCAGCAGTGCCGGGACAGGGAGAAACATTCAGTACTTC. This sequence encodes CASSAGTGRNIQYF.

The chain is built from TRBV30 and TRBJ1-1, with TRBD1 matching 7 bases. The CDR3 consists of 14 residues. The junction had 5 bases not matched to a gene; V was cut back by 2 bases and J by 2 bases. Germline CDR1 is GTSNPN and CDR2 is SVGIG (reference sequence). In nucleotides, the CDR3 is TGTGCCTGGAGTAGGGACAGAAGAAACACTGAAGCTTTCTTT. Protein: CAWSRDRRNTEAFF.

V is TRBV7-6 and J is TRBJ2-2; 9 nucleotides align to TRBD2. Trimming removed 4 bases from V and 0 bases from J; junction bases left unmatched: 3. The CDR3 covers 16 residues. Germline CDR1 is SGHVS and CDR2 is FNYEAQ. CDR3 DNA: TGTGCCAGCAGCTCCGCTAGCGGGGCGAACACCGGGGAGCTGTTTTTT. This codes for CASSSASGANTGELFF.

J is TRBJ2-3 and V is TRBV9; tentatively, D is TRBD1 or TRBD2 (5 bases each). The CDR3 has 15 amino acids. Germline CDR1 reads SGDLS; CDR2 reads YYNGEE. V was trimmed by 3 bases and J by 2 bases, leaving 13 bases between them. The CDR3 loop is CASSGSGTHTDTQYF. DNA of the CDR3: TGTGCCAGCAGCGGGTCGGGGACCCACACAGATACGCAGTATTTT.

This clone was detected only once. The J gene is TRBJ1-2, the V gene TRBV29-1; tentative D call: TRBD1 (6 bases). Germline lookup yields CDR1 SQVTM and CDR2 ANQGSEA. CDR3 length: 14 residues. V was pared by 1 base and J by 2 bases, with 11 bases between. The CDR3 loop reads CSVEGRQGNYGYTF. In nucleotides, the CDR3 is TGCAGCGTTGAAGGGAGGCAGGGGAACTATGGCTACACCTTC. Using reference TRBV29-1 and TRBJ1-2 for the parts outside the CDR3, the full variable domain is SAVISQKPSRDICQRGTSLTIQCQVDSQVTMMFWYRQQPGQSLTLIATANQGSEATYESGFVIDKFPISRPNLTFSTLTVSNMSPEDSSIYLCSVEGRQGNYGYTFGSGTRLTVV.

The CDR3 nucleotides are TGTGCCAGCAGTGAAGGGGCCGGGGGACCTGGTGGCAATCAGCCCCAGCATTTT. Protein sequence: CASSEGAGGPGGNQPQHF. V and J are TRBV2 and TRBJ1-5; weak D call: TRBD1 (5 bases). The length of the CDR3 is 18 residues. V lost 1 base, J lost 2 bases, and 18 bases lay in between. Germline assignment: CDR1 SNHLY and CDR2 FYNNEI.

Written as DNA, the CDR3 is TGTGCCAGCAGTTTAATACCTAGCGGCCTCAGCTCCTACGAGCAGTACTTC. This codes for CASSLIPSGLSSYEQYF. The V and J genes are TRBV28 and TRBJ2-7, with 7 positions matching TRBD2. There are 17 residues in the CDR3. Trimming at V came to 2 bases and at J to 0 bases, leaving 10 bases not matched to a gene. Germline V gene sequence: CDR1 MDHEN, CDR2 SYDVKM. The full variable domain, completed using reference TRBV28 and TRBJ2-7, is DVKVTQSSRYLVKRTGEKVFLECVQDMDHENMFWYRQDPGLGLRLIYFSYDVKMKEKGDIPEGYSVSREKKERFSLILESASTNQTSMYLCASSLIPSGLSSYEQYFGPGTRLTVT.

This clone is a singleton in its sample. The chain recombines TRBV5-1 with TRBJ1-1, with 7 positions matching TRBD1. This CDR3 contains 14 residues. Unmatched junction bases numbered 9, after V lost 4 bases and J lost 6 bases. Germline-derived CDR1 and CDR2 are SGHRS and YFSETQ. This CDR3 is CASSLFSQGAEAFF. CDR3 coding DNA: TGCGCCAGCAGCCTATTTTCTCAGGGGGCTGAAGCTTTCTTT.

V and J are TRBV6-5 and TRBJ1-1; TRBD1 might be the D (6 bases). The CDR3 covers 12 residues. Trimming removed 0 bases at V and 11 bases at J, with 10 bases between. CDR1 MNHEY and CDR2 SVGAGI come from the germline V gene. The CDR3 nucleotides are TGTGCCAGCAGTTACTCGACAGGTGAGGCTTTCTTT. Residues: CASSYSTGEAFF.

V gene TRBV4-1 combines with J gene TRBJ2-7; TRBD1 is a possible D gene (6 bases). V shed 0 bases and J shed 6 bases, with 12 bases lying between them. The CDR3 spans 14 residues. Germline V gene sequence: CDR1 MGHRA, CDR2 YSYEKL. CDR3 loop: CASSQDRRGVEQYF. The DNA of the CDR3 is TGCGCCAGCAGCCAAGATCGCAGGGGCGTCGAGCAGTACTTC.

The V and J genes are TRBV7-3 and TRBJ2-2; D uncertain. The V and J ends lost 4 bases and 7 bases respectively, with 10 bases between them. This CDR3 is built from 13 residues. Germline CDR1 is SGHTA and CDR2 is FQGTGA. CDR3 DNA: TGTGCCAGCAGCTCGCTAGGGATCGGGGAGCTGTTTTTT. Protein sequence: CASSSLGIGELFF.

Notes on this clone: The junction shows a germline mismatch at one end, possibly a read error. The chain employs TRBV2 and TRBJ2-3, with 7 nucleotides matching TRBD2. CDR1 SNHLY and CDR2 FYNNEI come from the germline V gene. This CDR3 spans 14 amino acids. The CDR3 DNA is TGTGCCAGCAAACTAGCGTCTAGCACAGATTCGCAGTATTTT. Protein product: CASKLASSTDSQYF.

The CDR3 coding sequence is TGTGCCAGCAGCCCTCGGGGTCAGACCTACGAGCAGTACTTC. This encodes CASSPRGQTYEQYF. The gene calls are TRBV5-4 and TRBJ2-7; a possible D gene is TRBD2 (5 bases). The V and J ends lost 4 bases and 2 bases respectively, with 13 bases between them. Germline V gene data show CDR1 as SGHNT and CDR2 as YYREEE (reference sequence). The CDR3 covers 14 residues.

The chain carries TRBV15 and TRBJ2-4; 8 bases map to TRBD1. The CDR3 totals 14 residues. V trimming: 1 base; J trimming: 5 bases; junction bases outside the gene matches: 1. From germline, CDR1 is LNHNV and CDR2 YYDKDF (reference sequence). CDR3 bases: TGTGCCACCAGCAGAGCACAGGGGGAAAACATTCAGTACTTC. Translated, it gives CATSRAQGENIQYF.

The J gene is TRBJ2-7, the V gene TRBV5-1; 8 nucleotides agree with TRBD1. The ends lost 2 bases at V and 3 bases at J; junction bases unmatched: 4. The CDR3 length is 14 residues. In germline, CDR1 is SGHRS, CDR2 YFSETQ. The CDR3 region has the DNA TGCGCCAGCAGCTTTGGACAGGGAGACTACGAGCAGTACTTC. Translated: CASSFGQGDYEQYF.

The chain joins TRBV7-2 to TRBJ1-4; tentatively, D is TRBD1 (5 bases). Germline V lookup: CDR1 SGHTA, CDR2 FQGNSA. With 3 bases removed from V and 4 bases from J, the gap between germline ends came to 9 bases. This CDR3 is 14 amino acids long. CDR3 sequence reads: CASSFGRGNEKLFF. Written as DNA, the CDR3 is TGTGCCAGCAGCTTTGGGAGGGGTAATGAAAAACTGTTTTTT.

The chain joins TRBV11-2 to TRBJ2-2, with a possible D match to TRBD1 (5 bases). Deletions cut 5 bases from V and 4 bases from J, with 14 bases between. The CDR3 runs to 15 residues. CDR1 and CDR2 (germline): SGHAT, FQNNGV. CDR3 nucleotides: TGTGCCAGCAGCCCCCTCAGACAGATCACCGGGGAGCTGTTTTTT. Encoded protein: CASSPLRQITGELFF.

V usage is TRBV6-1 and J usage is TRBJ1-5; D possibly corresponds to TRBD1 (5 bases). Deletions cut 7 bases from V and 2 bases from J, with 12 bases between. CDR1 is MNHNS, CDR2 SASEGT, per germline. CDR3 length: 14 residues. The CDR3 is CASNGGNGNQPQHF. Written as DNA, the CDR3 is TGTGCCAGCAACGGGGGAAATGGCAATCAGCCCCAGCATTTT.

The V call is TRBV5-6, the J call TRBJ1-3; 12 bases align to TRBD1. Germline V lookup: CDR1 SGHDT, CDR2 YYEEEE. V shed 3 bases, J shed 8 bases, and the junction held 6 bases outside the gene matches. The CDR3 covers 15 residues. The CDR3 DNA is TGTGCCAGCAGCTACGGGACAGGGGGCATAGACACCATATATTTT. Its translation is CASSYGTGGIDTIYF. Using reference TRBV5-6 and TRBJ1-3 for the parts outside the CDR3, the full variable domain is DAGVTQSPTHLIKTRGQQVTLRCSPKSGHDTVSWYQQALGQGPQFIFQYYEEEERQRGNFPDRFSGHQFPNYSSELNVNALLLGDSALYLCASSYGTGGIDTIYFGEGSWLTVV.

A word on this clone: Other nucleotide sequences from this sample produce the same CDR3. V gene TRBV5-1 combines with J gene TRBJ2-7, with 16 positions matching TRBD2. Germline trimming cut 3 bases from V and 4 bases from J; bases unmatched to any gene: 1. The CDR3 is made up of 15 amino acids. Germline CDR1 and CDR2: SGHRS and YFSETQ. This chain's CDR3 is CASSSGLAGGYEQYF. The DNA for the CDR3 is TGCGCCAGCAGCTCGGGACTAGCGGGAGGGTACGAGCAGTACTTC. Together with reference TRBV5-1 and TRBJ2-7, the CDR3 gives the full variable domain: KAGVTQTPRYLIKTRGQQVTLSCSPISGHRSVSWYQQTPGQGLQFLFEYFSETQRNKGNFPGRFSGRQFSNSRSEMNVSTLELGDSALYLCASSSGLAGGYEQYFGPGTRLTVT.

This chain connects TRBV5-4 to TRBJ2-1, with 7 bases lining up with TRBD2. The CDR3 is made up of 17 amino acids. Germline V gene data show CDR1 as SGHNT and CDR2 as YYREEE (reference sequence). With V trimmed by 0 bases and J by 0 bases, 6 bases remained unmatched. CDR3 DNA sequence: TGTGCCAGCAGCTTGGGTATGGGGACTACCTCCTACAATGAGCAGTTCTTC. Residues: CASSLGMGTTSYNEQFF. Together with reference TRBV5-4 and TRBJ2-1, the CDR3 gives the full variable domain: ETGVTQSPTHLIKTRGQQVTLRCSSQSGHNTVSWYQQALGQGPQFIFQYYREEENGRGNFPPRFSGLQFPNYSSELNVNALELDDSALYLCASSLGMGTTSYNEQFFGPGTRLTVL.